The 24 T cell receptor beta chains listed next were all sequenced from one sample in a study of blood T cell repertoires in COVID-19. TCRdb's table, derived via immunoSEQ multiplex PCR, lists solely in-frame clones and lacks some. The table shows fewer than 45,000 clones, with 85% to 90% occurring only once. Sequencing was performed on peripheral blood. The receptors here all came from a human donor in a cohort sampled during active COVID-19.

This clone was observed a few times. Other DNA variants within this sample encode the same CDR3. This chain links TRBV19 with TRBJ2-7; 11 bases map to TRBD1. This CDR3 contains 15 residues. V shed 4 bases, J shed 1 base, and the junction held 3 bases outside the gene matches. CDR1 is LNHDA and CDR2 is SQIVND in the germline V gene (reference sequence). This CDR3 is CASSKGTGGSYEQYF. The CDR3 coding sequence is TGTGCCAGTAGTAAAGGGACAGGGGGGTCCTACGAGCAGTACTTC.

CDR3 nucleotide sequence: TGTGCCAGCAGCCCCGGTGGGGGGTCCTGGGAGACCCAGTACTTC. Translated, it gives CASSPGGGSWETQYF. The V and J genes are TRBV7-2 and TRBJ2-5; a weak D match, TRBD2 (6 bases). The CDR3 extends over 15 amino acids. Deletions cut 5 bases from V and 5 bases from J, with 18 bases between. Germline loops: CDR1 SGHTA, CDR2 FQGNSA. The full variable domain, in which reference TRBV7-2 and TRBJ2-5 provide the parts outside the CDR3, is GAGVSQSPSNKVTEKGKDVELRCDPISGHTALYWYRQSLGQGLEFLIYFQGNSAPDKSGLPSDRFSAERTGGSVSTLTIQRTQQEDSAVYLCASSPGGGSWETQYFGPGTRLLVL.

The rearrangement links TRBV9 to TRBJ2-7, with TRBD2 matching over 10 bases. Germline V gives CDR1 SGDLS, CDR2 YYNGEE. Trimming at V came to 4 bases and at J to 7 bases, leaving 8 bases not matched to a gene. The CDR3 totals 14 residues. The CDR3: CASSSRTSGGEQYF. CDR3 in DNA: TGTGCCAGCAGCTCACGGACTAGCGGAGGGGAGCAGTACTTC.

The rearrangement uses TRBV11-2 and TRBJ2-3; no firm D call. This CDR3 comprises 16 residues. Germline V lookup: CDR1 SGHAT, CDR2 FQNNGV. The V and J ends lost 1 base and 0 bases respectively, with 11 bases between them. The CDR3 sequence is CASSLGRSSSTDTQYF. The CDR3 region has the DNA TGTGCCAGCAGCTTAGGACGGAGCTCTAGCACAGATACGCAGTATTTT.

The V call is TRBV7-8, the J call TRBJ1-1; 10 bases line up with TRBD1. The junction had 4 bases not matched to a gene; V was cut back by 5 bases and J by 4 bases. Germline values: CDR1 SGHVS, CDR2 FQNEAQ. The CDR3 spans 14 residues. Here the CDR3 DNA reads TGTGCCAGCAGCCGGGACAGGGGTGTCACTGAAGCTTTCTTT. The encoded protein is CASSRDRGVTEAFF.

The chain carries TRBV6-2 or TRBV6-3 and TRBJ1-5, with D perhaps matching TRBD1 (6 bases). The length of the CDR3 is 15 residues. The germline V gene encodes CDR1 MNHEY and CDR2 SVGEGT. The V end was cut by 2 bases, the J end by 4 bases, with 12 bases between. CDR3 nucleotide sequence: TGTGCCAGCAGTTACGCCAGGGGAGTGAATCAGCCCCAGCATTTT. Protein sequence: CASSYARGVNQPQHF.

The CDR3 sequence is CASSDSAPGGELFF. The CDR3 nucleotides read TGTGCCAGCAGTGACAGCGCCCCGGGCGGGGAGCTGTTTTTT. The V gene is TRBV6-2 or TRBV6-3, the J gene TRBJ2-2, with a weak D call TRBD1 (5 bases). Germline V gene sequence: CDR1 MNHEY, CDR2 SVGEGT. CDR3 length: 14 residues. The V end was cut by 5 bases, the J end by 7 bases, with 14 bases between.

The V gene is TRBV6-2 or TRBV6-3, the J gene TRBJ2-7; 7 bases map to TRBD1. The CDR3 sequence is 15 residues long. Trimming took 3 bases from V and 3 from J; bases not matched to a gene: 8. CDR1 is MNHEY, CDR2 SVGEGT, per germline. Here the CDR3 reads CASSYTRTGGYEQYF. The CDR3 DNA reads TGTGCCAGCAGTTATACCCGGACAGGCGGCTACGAGCAGTACTTC.

The V call is TRBV3-1 (or the pseudogene TRBV3-2), the J call TRBJ2-3; 7 bases are shared with TRBD1. Trimming at V came to 2 bases and at J to 8 bases, leaving 19 bases not matched to a gene. The germline V gene encodes CDR1 LGHDT and CDR2 YNNKEL (reference sequence). CDR3 length: 18 residues. The CDR3 protein is CASSQKGDSWSGRGTQYF. CDR3 nucleotides: TGTGCCAGCAGCCAAAAAGGGGACAGTTGGTCGGGTCGTGGTACGCAGTATTTT.

The chain has TRBV11-2 and TRBJ2-5; 10 bases line up with TRBD2. The CDR3 has 18 amino acids. The V and J ends lost 1 base and 1 base, in that order; junction bases with no gene match: 9. CDR1 SGHAT and CDR2 FQNNGV come from the germline V gene. The CDR3: CASSLGHSGGPIQETQYF. The CDR3 nucleotides read TGTGCCAGCAGCTTAGGGCATAGCGGGGGGCCGATCCAAGAGACCCAGTACTTC.

The chain recombines TRBV6-5 with TRBJ1-4, with D possibly matching TRBD1 (6 bases). There are 15 residues in the CDR3. Germline CDR1 MNHEY, CDR2 SVGAGI. Between the trimmed V and J ends, which lost 6 bases and 0 bases, there was a span of 11 bases. Written as DNA, the CDR3 is TGTGCCAGCAGGACCGGACAGACAACTAATGAAAAACTGTTTTTT. Translation gives CASRTGQTTNEKLFF.

The chain combines TRBV5-4 with TRBJ1-1; D unclear. CDR1 is SGHNT and CDR2 is YYREEE in the germline V gene (reference sequence). V gave up 0 bases and J gave up 7 bases, with 16 bases separating them. The CDR3 contains 15 residues. For the CDR3, the DNA is TGTGCCAGCAGCTTGGGGAGGGCAGGACCATATGAAGCTTTCTTT. Translation: CASSLGRAGPYEAFF.

This sequence joins TRBV5-1 and TRBJ2-7; TRBD1 aligns across 8 bases. Germline V gene sequence: CDR1 SGHRS, CDR2 YFSETQ. This CDR3 spans 14 amino acids. V was clipped by 8 bases and J by 3 bases; unmatched bases: 10. CDR3 loop: CASQSGTGNYEQYF. The CDR3 nucleotides are TGCGCCAGTCAATCCGGGACAGGCAACTACGAGCAGTACTTC.

V and J are TRBV3-1 (or the pseudogene TRBV3-2) and TRBJ1-2; no clear D. This CDR3 region has 15 residues. Deletions cut 4 bases from V and 0 bases from J, with 12 bases between. Per the germline V gene, CDR1 is LGHDT and CDR2 is YNNKEL (reference sequence). The CDR3 sequence: CASSRRGKANYGYTF. CDR3 in DNA: TGTGCCAGCAGCCGCCGGGGAAAAGCTAACTATGGCTACACCTTC.

This chain uses TRBV20-1 with TRBJ1-3; unclear D gene. Trimming took off 3 bases at V and 0 bases at J, with 9 bases between the two ends. The CDR3 is 14 amino acids. Germline CDR1 reads DFQATT; CDR2 reads SNEGSKA (reference sequence). The CDR3 DNA reads as TGCAGTGCTAGTGGCAGTGGCTCTGGAAACACCATATATTTT. Protein product: CSASGSGSGNTIYF.

This clone appeared a single time. The V and J genes are TRBV4-1 and TRBJ2-3; D unresolved. The CDR3 covers 13 residues. V dropped 1 base and J dropped 6 bases, with 8 bases sitting between them. Germline assignment: CDR1 MGHRA and CDR2 YSYEKL. The CDR3 reads CASSQGPLDTQYF. In nucleotides, the CDR3 is TGCGCCAGCAGCCAAGGGCCTTTGGATACGCAGTATTTT.

The chain carries TRBV15 and TRBJ2-7, with TRBD1 matching 11 bases. The ends lost 3 bases at V and 5 bases at J; junction bases unmatched: 6. The CDR3 loop spans 15 amino acids. Germline-derived CDR1 and CDR2 are LNHNV and YYDKDF (reference sequence). The CDR3 is CATSRGGQGADEQYF. The CDR3 bases are TGTGCCACCAGCAGGGGCGGACAGGGGGCTGACGAGCAGTACTTC.

This rearrangement joins TRBV9 to TRBJ1-3, with D perhaps matching TRBD1 (5 bases). V was trimmed by 5 bases and J by 8 bases, leaving 17 bases between them. From germline, CDR1 is SGDLS and CDR2 YYNGEE. This CDR3 spans 14 amino acids. The CDR3 nucleotides read TGTGCCAGCAGTTTTGCCGGGACGGGGGACACCATATATTTT. It is translated as CASSFAGTGDTIYF.

The chain joins TRBV10-2 to TRBJ1-1; D gene uncertain. Germline V gene data show CDR1 as WSHSY and CDR2 as SAAADI. This CDR3 contains 14 residues. The V and J ends lost 4 bases and 1 base respectively, with 10 bases between them. For the CDR3, the DNA is TGCGCCAGCAGTGTCCCCGGTAGGAACACTGAAGCTTTCTTT. It translates to CASSVPGRNTEAFF.

The gene calls are TRBV5-1 and TRBJ2-3, with 7 bases identical to TRBD1. The CDR3 spans 17 residues. Germline-derived CDR1 and CDR2 are SGHRS and YFSETQ. Trimming at V came to 2 bases and at J to 6 bases, leaving 15 bases not matched to a gene. CDR3 region: CASSFLRPGQIMDTQYF. The CDR3, as DNA: TGCGCCAGCAGCTTTTTAAGACCGGGACAGATAATGGATACGCAGTATTTT. Variable domain in full (rest from reference TRBV5-1 and TRBJ2-3): KAGVTQTPRYLIKTRGQQVTLSCSPISGHRSVSWYQQTPGQGLQFLFEYFSETQRNKGNFPGRFSGRQFSNSRSEMNVSTLELGDSALYLCASSFLRPGQIMDTQYFGPGTRLTVL.

This clone appeared once. An end of the junction differs from the germline gene, which may be a read error. This chain connects TRBV5-4 to TRBJ2-3, with D tentatively TRBD1 (5 bases). There are 11 residues in the CDR3. Germline V gene sequence: CDR1 SGHNT, CDR2 YYREEE (reference sequence). CDR3 protein: CASSLGAGRRW. CDR3 sequence (DNA): TGTGCCAGCAGCTTAGGGGCAGGGCGGCGTTGG.

This chain connects TRBV5-4 to TRBJ2-5; 13 nucleotides match TRBD2. Unmatched junction bases numbered 2, after V lost 1 base and J lost 5 bases. Germline V gives CDR1 SGHNT, CDR2 YYREEE (reference sequence). The CDR3 has 15 residues. CDR3 in DNA: TGTGCCAGCAGCTTGACGACTAGCGGGGGGGAGACCCAGTACTTC. Its translation: CASSLTTSGGETQYF.

The V call is TRBV19, the J call TRBJ1-2; D remains unclear. Trimming took off 5 bases at V and 7 bases at J, with 17 bases between the two ends. Germline V gene lookup returns CDR1 LNHDA and CDR2 SQIVND (reference sequence). The CDR3 runs to 14 residues. The CDR3 loop reads CASSQRARRSGYTF. The CDR3 DNA reads as TGTGCCAGTAGTCAAAGGGCTAGGAGGAGTGGCTACACCTTC.

In this sample, this clone turned up once. The chain uses TRBV7-8 and TRBJ2-7; maybe TRBD1 (6 bases). Germline V gene data show CDR1 as SGHVS and CDR2 as FQNEAQ. This CDR3 contains 15 residues. With 6 bases removed from V and 3 bases from J, the gap between germline ends came to 18 bases. The CDR3 spells CASSSLGRTDYEQYF. CDR3 in DNA: TGTGCCAGCAGTTCTTTGGGTAGGACAGACTACGAGCAGTACTTC.